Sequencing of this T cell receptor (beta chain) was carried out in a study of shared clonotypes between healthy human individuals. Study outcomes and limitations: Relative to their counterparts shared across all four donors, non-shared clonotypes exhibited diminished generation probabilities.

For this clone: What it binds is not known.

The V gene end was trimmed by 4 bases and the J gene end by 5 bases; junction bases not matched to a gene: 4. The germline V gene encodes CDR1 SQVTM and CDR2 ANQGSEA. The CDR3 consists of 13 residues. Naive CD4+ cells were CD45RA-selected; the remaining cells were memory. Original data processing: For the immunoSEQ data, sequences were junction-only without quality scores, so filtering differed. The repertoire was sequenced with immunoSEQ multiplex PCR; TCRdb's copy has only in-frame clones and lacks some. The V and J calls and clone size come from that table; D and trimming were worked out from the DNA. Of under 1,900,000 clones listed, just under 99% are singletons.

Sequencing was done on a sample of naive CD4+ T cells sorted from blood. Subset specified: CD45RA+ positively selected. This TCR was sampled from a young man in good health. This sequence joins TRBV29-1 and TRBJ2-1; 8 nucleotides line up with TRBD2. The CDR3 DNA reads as TGCAGCGTTGGTAGCGGGACCCACAATGAGCAGTTCTTC. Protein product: CSVGSGTHNEQFF.